This record looks at one T cell receptor beta chain sequence and its context. Its antigen is currently unknown. Measured with immunoSEQ multiplex PCR; TCRdb has only the in-frame clones, and not every one. The sample consists of around 400,000 clones, 75% to 95% of them appearing once. This sample is part of a study of Ad26.COV2.S vaccination and SARS-CoV-2 variants. Study-wide background: Within the COV1001 Ad26.COV2.S trial arm, the donor was enrolled. Ad26.COV2.S shots went into the muscle once or twice, 56 days apart.

General study results and limits: The breadth of spike-specific CD8+ and CD4+ T cell responses after vaccination was reportedly substantial. Participants in the vaccine arm had higher spike-specific TCR breadth; placebo recipients had lower.

The treatment denotes: 15 to 20 received Ad26.COV2.S at low or high dose, single or two shots; about 5 received placebo; per-sample allocation not given. The samples were gathered on day 63 after the first injection of vaccine or placebo. This CDR3 spans 17 amino acids. The sequence came from a person between 18 and 59 years old who received the Ad26.COV2.S COVID-19 vaccine or a placebo. J is TRBJ2-1 and V is TRBV21-1; the table names TRBD2, a call not compared with the DNA. TRBV21-1 is labeled a pseudogene. The starting material was peripheral blood, obtained in a trial of Ad26.COV2.S vaccine versus placebo. For the CDR3, the DNA is TGTGCCAGCAGCAAAAGCCCGACTAGACCCGGTCCCAATGAGCAGTTCTTC. It is translated as CASSKSPTRPGPNEQFF.